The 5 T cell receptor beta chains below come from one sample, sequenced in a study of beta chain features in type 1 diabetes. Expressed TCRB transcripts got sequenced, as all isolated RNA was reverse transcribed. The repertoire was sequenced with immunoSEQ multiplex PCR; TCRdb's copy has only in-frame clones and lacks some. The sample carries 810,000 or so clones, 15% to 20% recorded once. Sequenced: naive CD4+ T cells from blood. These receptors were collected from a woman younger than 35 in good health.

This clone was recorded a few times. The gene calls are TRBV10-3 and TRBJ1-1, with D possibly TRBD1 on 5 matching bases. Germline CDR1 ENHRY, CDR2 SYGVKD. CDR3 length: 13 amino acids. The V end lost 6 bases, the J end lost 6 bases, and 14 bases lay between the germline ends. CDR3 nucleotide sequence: TGTGCCATCAGGGCGGGGGTGACTCCTGAAGCTTTCTTT. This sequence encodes CAIRAGVTPEAFF.

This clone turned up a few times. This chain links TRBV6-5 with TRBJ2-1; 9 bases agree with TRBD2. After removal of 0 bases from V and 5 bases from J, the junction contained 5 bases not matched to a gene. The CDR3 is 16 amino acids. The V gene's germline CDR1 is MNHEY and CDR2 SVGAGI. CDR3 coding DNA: TGTGCCAGCAGTTACTCGGGCGGGAGGGTTCACAATGAGCAGTTCTTC. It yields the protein CASSYSGGRVHNEQFF.

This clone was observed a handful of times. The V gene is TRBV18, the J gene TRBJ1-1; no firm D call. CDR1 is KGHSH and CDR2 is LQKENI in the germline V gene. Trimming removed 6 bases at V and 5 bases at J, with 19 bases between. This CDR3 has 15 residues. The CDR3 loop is CASSPGTRLATEAFF. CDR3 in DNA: TGTGCCAGCTCGCCGGGAACGAGGTTAGCGACTGAAGCTTTCTTT. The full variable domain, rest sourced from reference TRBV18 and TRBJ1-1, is NAGVMQNPRHLVRRRGQEARLRCSPMKGHSHVYWYRQLPEEGLKFMVYLQKENIIDESGMPKERFSAEFPKEGPSILRIQQVVRGDSAAYFCASSPGTRLATEAFFGQGTRLTVV.

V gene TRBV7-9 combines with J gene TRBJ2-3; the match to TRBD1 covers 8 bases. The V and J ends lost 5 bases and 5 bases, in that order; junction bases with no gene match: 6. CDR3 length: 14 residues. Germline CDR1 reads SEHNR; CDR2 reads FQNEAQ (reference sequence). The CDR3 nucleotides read TGTGCCAGCAGCCCTCAGGGGGCAAGAGATACGCAGTATTTT. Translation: CASSPQGARDTQYF.

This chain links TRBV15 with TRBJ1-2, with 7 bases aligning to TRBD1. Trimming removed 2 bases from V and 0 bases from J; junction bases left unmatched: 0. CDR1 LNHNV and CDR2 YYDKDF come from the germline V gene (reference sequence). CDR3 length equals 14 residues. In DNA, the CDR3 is TGTGCCACCAGCAGACAGGGGGCTAACTATGGCTACACCTTC. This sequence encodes CATSRQGANYGYTF.